The rows below give T cell receptor beta chains drawn from one sample of a study of cytomegalovirus exposure and HLA in healthy donors. Assay used: immunoSEQ multiplex PCR; TCRdb lists only in-frame clones, some missing. There are some 100,000 clones in the sample; around 76% occur only once, and more than 3% lies in the top ten. Sequenced: PBMCs. These receptors were taken from a woman aged 45-65 years in good health and CMV-seropositive. CDR3s include the opening cysteine and the closing phenylalanine or tryptophan. Fields, in order: CDR3 length, V gene, J gene, D gene, clone size, CDR3 DNA, CDR3 protein. A D gene is named only where the DNA matches it firmly. Rows give clone size only sometimes, using once, few, many, or a class for an expanded clone.

15	TRBV7-9	TRBJ2-1	TRBD2	.	TGTGCCAGCAGCTTAACCGGGACTAGGGGTAATGAGCAGTTCTTC	CASSLTGTRGNEQFF
14	TRBV7-3	TRBJ2-5	.	.	TGTGCCAGCAGCTTTGGAGGGAATCAAGAGACCCAGTACTTC	CASSFGGNQETQYF
17	TRBV2	TRBJ2-3	TRBD1	.	TGTGCCAGTAGACAGGGGGCGCATCCCCTTAGCACAGATACGCAGTATTTT	CASRQGAHPLSTDTQYF
14	TRBV30	TRBJ2-3	.	.	TGTGCCTGGAGTGGTAACAGGAACACAGATACGCAGTATTTT	CAWSGNRNTDTQYF
15	TRBV19	TRBJ1-3	.	.	TGTGCCAGTGCCAAGCGGGCCGGAGAAGGAAACACCATATATTTT	CASAKRAGEGNTIYF
15	TRBV5-1	TRBJ2-1	TRBD2	.	TGCGCCAGCAGCTTTACGGGGGGCTCCTACAATGAGCAGTTCTTC	CASSFTGGSYNEQFF
14	TRBV11-2	TRBJ1-5	.	.	TGTGCCAGCAGCTTAGTAGGACTAGGGCAGCCCCAGCATTTT	CASSLVGLGQPQHF
13	TRBV30	TRBJ2-7	TRBD2	.	TGTGCCTGGAGTGTAAGCGGGGGGTCCGAGCAGTACTTC	CAWSVSGGSEQYF
21	TRBV21-1	TRBJ2-7	.	.	TGTGCCAGCAGCAAAGGGTCTAAGAGAGGCGTGGCTTGGACAGCCACCTACGAGCAGTACTTC	CASSKGSKRGVAWTATYEQYF
12	TRBV9	TRBJ2-4	.	.	TGTGCCAGCAGCGTACCTTCCAACATTCAGTACTTC	CASSVPSNIQYF
14	TRBV2	TRBJ1-1	.	.	TGTGCCAGCAGTGAATTCGAGGCAGTGCCCGAAGCTTTCTTT	CASSEFEAVPEAFF
14	TRBV5-1	TRBJ1-1	.	.	TGCGCCAGCAGCCGTACGACAGCAGGCTATGAAGCTTTCTTT	CASSRTTAGYEAFF
16	TRBV2	TRBJ2-2	TRBD2	.	TGTGCCAGCAGCCGATATGGCGGGGGGAACACCGGGGAGCTGTTTTTT	CASSRYGGGNTGELFF
15	TRBV6-6	TRBJ2-1	.	.	TGTGCCAGCAGACCTGACAGTGGCCCCTACAATGAGCAGTTCTTC	CASRPDSGPYNEQFF
15	TRBV10-3	TRBJ2-7	TRBD1	.	TGTGCCATCAGTGAGGGGGGACAGGGTTTAAGCGAGCAGTACTTC	CAISEGGQGLSEQYF
16	TRBV19	TRBJ1-5	.	.	TGTGCCAGTAACCGCCTGGGGGGGGCTGGCAATCAGCCCCAGCATTTT	CASNRLGGAGNQPQHF
13	TRBV14	TRBJ2-5	.	.	TGTGCCAGCAGCCCCAGGATCGTGGAGACCCAGTACTTC	CASSPRIVETQYF
15	TRBV5-6	TRBJ1-1	.	few	TGTGCCAGCAGCTACTCGGGAGGGGGGAACACTGAAGCTTTCTTT	CASSYSGGGNTEAFF
16	TRBV29-1	TRBJ2-5	TRBD1	.	TGCAGCGTTGAAGATCAGTACAGGGGGCTGGGAGAGACCCAGTACTTC	CSVEDQYRGLGETQYF
14	TRBV30	TRBJ2-6	TRBD1	few	TGTGCCTGGAGTTTGGGACAGGGGGCCGAGCTTATGACTTTC	CAWSLGQGAELMTF
14	TRBV4-1	TRBJ2-7	.	few	TGCGCCAGCAGCCAAGGGGAGGGGGCCTACGAGCAGTACTTC	CASSQGEGAYEQYF
12	TRBV10-2	TRBJ2-1	.	.	TGCGCCAGCAGTGTAAGGGGTAATGAGCAGTTCTTC	CASSVRGNEQFF
16	TRBV7-9	TRBJ2-1	TRBD1	once	TGTGCCAGCAGCTTCCCGACGGACAGGGTTTACAATGAGCAGTTCTTC	CASSFPTDRVYNEQFF
15	TRBV19	TRBJ2-3	.	.	TGTGCCAGTAGTATTGGCGGTAGCGTGACCGATACGCAGTATTTT	CASSIGGSVTDTQYF
17	TRBV4-2	TRBJ2-5	TRBD2	few	TGTGCCAGCAGCCAAGATCAAGGCGGGGGGCCACTCAGGACCCAGTACTTC	CASSQDQGGGPLRTQYF
14	TRBV6-5	TRBJ1-1	.	.	TGTGCCAGCAGTTACGGGTTGGGGAGCACTGAAGCTTTCTTT	CASSYGLGSTEAFF
12	TRBV6-1	TRBJ1-1	.	.	TGTGCCAGCAGCCAAATCGCCCGGGAAGCTTTCTTT	CASSQIAREAFF
9	TRBV27	TRBJ2-5	TRBD2	.	TGTGCCAGCGGGCGGGAGCAGTACTTC	CASGREQYF
16	TRBV6-5	TRBJ2-7	TRBD2	.	TGTGCCAGCAGTTCCGGGACTAGCGGAAGACTCTACGAGCAGTACTTC	CASSSGTSGRLYEQYF
14	TRBV5-8	TRBJ2-7	.	.	TGTGCCAGCAGCTTGAAGAGAAATCCCTACGAGCAGTACTTC	CASSLKRNPYEQYF
15	TRBV7-9	TRBJ2-3	.	.	TGTGCCAGCATCCTAAGGGGTGGGGCTGCAGATACGCAGTATTTT	CASILRGGAADTQYF
13	TRBV2	TRBJ1-1	.	few	TGTGCCAGCAGGGTGACTTGGAACACTGAAGCTTTCTTT	CASRVTWNTEAFF
16	TRBV5-5	TRBJ1-1	TRBD1	.	TGTGCCAGCAGCTTGGGACAGGGGGCGCGGGACACTGAAGCTTTCTTT	CASSLGQGARDTEAFF
15	TRBV7-3	TRBJ2-2	TRBD2	.	TGTGCCAGCAGCTTTAGCGGGAGTGGGGCCGGGGAGCTGTTTTTT	CASSFSGSGAGELFF
15	TRBV6-1	TRBJ1-2	.	.	TGTGCCAGCAGACCTCAGGTGAACCCTAACTATGGCTACACCTTC	CASRPQVNPNYGYTF
14	TRBV5-1	TRBJ2-3	TRBD2	.	TGCGCCAGCAATTGGGGAGGGGACGGAGATACGCAGTATTTT	CASNWGGDGDTQYF
19	TRBV29-1	TRBJ1-6	TRBD1	.	TGCAGCGTTGGAGTTCGGCAGGGGGGTTCCTCGCGGCCTAATTCACCCCTCCACTTT	CSVGVRQGGSSRPNSPLHF
13	TRBV2	TRBJ1-3	.	.	TGTGCCAGCAGTGAGACTGTAGGAAACACCATATATTTT	CASSETVGNTIYF
15	TRBV19	TRBJ1-5	TRBD1	once	TGTGCCAGTAGCTTCATCCGGGACAGTGTACAGCCCCAGCATTTT	CASSFIRDSVQPQHF
12	TRBV7-3	TRBJ2-2	.	.	TGTGCCAGCAGCTTCGGCACCGGGGAGCTGTTTTTT	CASSFGTGELFF
13	TRBV5-1	TRBJ1-1	.	few	TGCGCCAGCACCTCCTCCGTGAACACTGAAGCTTTCTTT	CASTSSVNTEAFF
15	TRBV18	TRBJ2-3	.	.	TGTGCCAGCTCACTTAAACAGGCCCCCACAGATACGCAGTATTTT	CASSLKQAPTDTQYF
14	TRBV27	TRBJ2-1	.	.	TGTGCCAGCAGTTTGAACAGGCTGAAAATCGAGCAGTTCTTC	CASSLNRLKIEQFF
17	TRBV7-6	TRBJ2-3	TRBD2	.	TGTGCCAGCAGCACTCAAAGCGGGAGGACTAGCACAGATACGCAGTATTTT	CASSTQSGRTSTDTQYF